This T cell receptor (beta chain) was profiled in a study of blood T cell repertoires in COVID-19. From germline, CDR1 is MGHRA and CDR2 YSYEKL. The CDR3 is 14 residues long. V shed 4 bases and J 11 bases; nucleotides not matched to a gene: 12. Clones were sequenced by immunoSEQ multiplex PCR, and TCRdb holds only the in-frame ones, with some missing. The data contain hundreds of thousands of clones, about 91% of them singletons. The rearrangement uses TRBV4-1 and TRBJ1-1; TRBD1 agrees at 8 bases. This receptor was identified in a woman aged 25 to 39 with COVID-19, enrolled during active disease. The specimen sequenced was peripheral blood. CDR3 amino acids: CASSPADRAGRAFF. The CDR3 coding sequence is TGCGCCAGCAGCCCGGCGGACAGGGCCGGGAGGGCTTTCTTT.